Below are 27 T cell receptor beta chains sequenced from a single sample in a study of shared clonotypes between healthy human individuals. Cells designated naive CD8 were CD45RO-negative and were positively selected for CCR7, with terminally differentiated effector memory CD45RA+ cells excluded. TCRdb's copy holds only in-frame clones and misses some; the assay was immunoSEQ multiplex PCR. Among about 2.2 million clones, 90% to 95% were seen once, and the ten largest hold more than 1.5%. Sequencing input: naive CD8+ T cells from PBMCs. These receptors came from a man aged 18-30 years in good health. Some clones in this sample may be carry-over from other donors' samples.

V is TRBV7-9 and J is TRBJ2-7, with 9 positions matching TRBD1. Germline values: CDR1 SEHNR, CDR2 FQNEAQ (reference sequence). With 4 bases clipped from V and 6 bases from J, the junction kept 7 bases outside the gene matches. This CDR3 region has 14 residues. The CDR3 is CASSSGQGFIEQYF. DNA of the CDR3: TGTGCCAGCAGCTCTGGACAGGGGTTCATCGAGCAGTACTTC.

This clone was counted once. This chain connects TRBV13 to TRBJ2-2, with D maybe TRBD1 (6 bases). CDR3 length: 16 amino acids. Trimming cost V 5 bases and J 6 bases, with 19 bases left between them. Germline-derived CDR1 and CDR2 are PRHDT and FYEKMQ (reference sequence). The CDR3: CASSAPGQLTAGELFF. DNA of the CDR3: TGTGCCAGCAGCGCGCCGGGACAACTTACCGCCGGGGAGCTGTTTTTT.

The V and J genes are TRBV13 and TRBJ2-5, with TRBD2 matching 9 bases. Germline assignment: CDR1 PRHDT and CDR2 FYEKMQ (reference sequence). CDR3 length: 18 residues. The J segment lost 5 bases and the V segment lost 5 bases, leaving 18 bases of the junction unmatched. CDR3 DNA: TGTGCCAGCAGCCCCCCACCGGCTAGCGGGGAGGACGTGGAGACCCAGTACTTC. This codes for CASSPPPASGEDVETQYF. The whole variable domain, remainder taken from reference TRBV13 and TRBJ2-5, is AAGVIQSPRHLIKEKRETATLKCYPIPRHDTVYWYQQGPGQDPQFLISFYEKMQSDKGSIPDRFSAQQFSDYHSELNMSSLELGDSALYFCASSPPPASGEDVETQYFGPGTRLLVL.

The CDR3 DNA sequence: TGTGCCAGCAGTTCCGGGGGAGTCTTCTACGAGCAGTACTTC. Its translation: CASSSGGVFYEQYF. The chain links TRBV7-9 to TRBJ2-7; D is perhaps TRBD2 (6 bases). V was clipped by 6 bases and J by 3 bases, with 15 bases between them. CDR1 is SEHNR and CDR2 is FQNEAQ in the germline V gene (reference sequence). There are 14 residues in the CDR3. Supplemented by reference TRBV7-9 and TRBJ2-7, the full variable domain reads DTGVSQNPRHKITKRGQNVTFRCDPISEHNRLYWYRQTLGQGPEFLTYFQNEAQLEKSRLLSDRFSAERPKGSFSTLEIQRTEQGDSAMYLCASSSGGVFYEQYFGPGTRLTVT.

This chain uses TRBV11-3 with TRBJ2-1, with D possibly matching TRBD2 (6 bases). Trimming shortened V by 6 bases and J by 12 bases, and 18 bases separated the two germline ends. Germline values: CDR1 SGHNT, CDR2 YENEEA. CDR3 length equals 13 residues. CDR3 residues: CASSSSVMGGQFF. The DNA of the CDR3 is TGTGCCAGCAGTTCATCCGTCATGGGGGGGCAGTTCTTC.

The rearrangement links TRBV10-3 to TRBJ2-7; D is undetermined. Germline values: CDR1 ENHRY, CDR2 SYGVKD. The CDR3 contains 13 residues. Trimming took off 8 bases at V and 5 bases at J, with 16 bases between the two ends. The CDR3 is CAIAPASGHEQYF. As DNA, the CDR3 is TGTGCCATCGCCCCGGCTTCGGGTCACGAGCAGTACTTC.

The CDR3 DNA reads TGTGCCAGCAGCGGAACGGGTCTCTCCTACGAGCAGTACTTC. It encodes CASSGTGLSYEQYF. The genes are TRBV9 and TRBJ2-7; D gene unclear. This CDR3 has 14 amino acids. V gave up 3 bases and J gave up 0 bases, with 10 bases separating them. CDR1 and CDR2 from the germline V gene are SGDLS and YYNGEE. Variable domain in full (rest from reference TRBV9 and TRBJ2-7): DSGVTQTPKHLITATGQRVTLRCSPRSGDLSVYWYQQSLDQGLQFLIQYYNGEERAKGNILERFSAQQFPDLHSELNLSSLELGDSALYFCASSGTGLSYEQYFGPGTRLTVT.

Concerning this clone: The sample has other DNA sequences that encode this CDR3 too. The V call is TRBV9, the J call TRBJ2-3; D gene unclear. There are 13 residues in the CDR3. Germline values: CDR1 SGDLS, CDR2 YYNGEE. Deletions cut 3 bases from V and 1 base from J, with 6 bases between. For the CDR3, the DNA is TGTGCCAGCAGCGGCGGACGCACAGATACGCAGTATTTT. The encoded protein is CASSGGRTDTQYF.

This sequence joins TRBV14 and TRBJ2-1, with D hard to call. This CDR3 is 15 amino acids long. V lost 4 bases and J lost 4, with 14 bases in between. CDR1 is SGHDN and CDR2 is FVKESK in the germline V gene. DNA of the CDR3: TGTGCCAGCAGCCTAGAACTTAGCAGATACAATGAGCAGTTCTTC. Its translation is CASSLELSRYNEQFF.

V usage is TRBV5-6 and J usage is TRBJ1-2, with TRBD1 as a possible D gene (5 bases). The ends were cut back, 0 bases at V and 3 bases at J, with 12 bases in the middle. Germline V gene sequence: CDR1 SGHDT, CDR2 YYEEEE. This CDR3 contains 15 residues. This CDR3 is CASSLVWDRYYGYTF. DNA of the CDR3: TGTGCCAGCAGCTTGGTCTGGGACCGGTACTATGGCTACACCTTC.

This rearrangement joins TRBV9 to TRBJ2-1; 7 bases line up with TRBD2. The ends lost 3 bases at V and 9 bases at J; junction bases unmatched: 18. This CDR3 spans 17 amino acids. CDR1 is SGDLS, CDR2 YYNGEE, per germline. In nucleotides, the CDR3 is TGTGCCAGCAGCGACCGAGCGGGACCCATAGCGTCGGTTGAGCAGTTCTTC. Protein sequence: CASSDRAGPIASVEQFF.

V is TRBV27 and J is TRBJ2-1, with 9 nucleotides matching TRBD1. CDR1 MNHEY and CDR2 SMNVEV come from the germline V gene (reference sequence). The CDR3 is 15 residues long. The J segment lost 2 bases and the V segment lost 4 bases, leaving 3 bases of the junction unmatched. The CDR3 DNA sequence: TGTGCCAGCAGTTACCGGGACAGGGCCTACAATGAGCAGTTCTTC. Translating gives CASSYRDRAYNEQFF.

The count of this clone is one. This chain links TRBV19 with TRBJ1-5; unclear D gene. V gave up 5 bases and J gave up 0 bases, with 14 bases separating them. CDR3 length: 16 amino acids. Germline V gene data show CDR1 as LNHDA and CDR2 as SQIVND (reference sequence). As DNA, the CDR3 is TGTGCCAGTAGTTCAAGGCAGCAAAATAGCAATCAGCCCCAGCATTTT. It translates to CASSSRQQNSNQPQHF. The entire variable domain, with the rest obtained from reference TRBV19 and TRBJ1-5, is as follows: DGGITQSPKYLFRKEGQNVTLSCEQNLNHDAMYWYRQDPGQGLRLIYYSQIVNDFQKGDIAEGYSVSREKKESFPLTVTSAQKNPTAFYLCASSSRQQNSNQPQHFGDGTRLSIL.

V usage is TRBV6-5 and J usage is TRBJ1-3; D gene unclear. Germline CDR1 reads MNHEY; CDR2 reads SVGAGI. The CDR3 is 14 residues long. The V end was cut by 4 bases, the J end by 2 bases, with 9 bases between. The CDR3 sequence is CASSFGGPGNTIYF. In DNA form, the CDR3 reads TGTGCCAGCAGTTTCGGTGGACCTGGAAACACCATATATTTT.

The chain carries TRBV19 and TRBJ2-1; 7 bases align to TRBD2. The CDR3 has 19 residues. The J segment lost 1 base and the V segment lost 3 bases, leaving 15 bases of the junction unmatched. Germline V gives CDR1 LNHDA, CDR2 SQIVND (reference sequence). CDR3 nucleotides: TGTGCCAGTAGTATTTTCTTGCTAGCCCTAGCGGAATCCTACAATGAGCAGTTCTTC. This translates into CASSIFLLALAESYNEQFF.

The chain combines TRBV13 with TRBJ2-7; no definite D call. The V and J ends lost 5 bases and 2 bases respectively, with 13 bases between them. This CDR3 comprises 14 residues. The germline CDR1 and CDR2 sequences are PRHDT and FYEKMQ (reference sequence). CDR3 region: CASSVLTSTYEQYF. The CDR3 DNA reads TGTGCCAGCAGCGTATTGACGTCCACCTACGAGCAGTACTTC. Complete variable domain (other parts from reference TRBV13 and TRBJ2-7): AAGVIQSPRHLIKEKRETATLKCYPIPRHDTVYWYQQGPGQDPQFLISFYEKMQSDKGSIPDRFSAQQFSDYHSELNMSSLELGDSALYFCASSVLTSTYEQYFGPGTRLTVT.

The chain is built from TRBV28 and TRBJ2-7, with 9 bases matching TRBD2. Trimming removed 3 bases from V and 6 bases from J; junction bases left unmatched: 6. The CDR3 is 14 residues long. From germline, CDR1 is MDHEN and CDR2 SYDVKM. CDR3 loop: CASSFGGSGSEQYF. The CDR3 DNA reads as TGTGCCAGCAGTTTTGGCGGTAGCGGGAGCGAGCAGTACTTC.

This clone was counted once. The CDR3 sequence is CASSSDDEKLFF. Written as DNA, the CDR3 is TGTGCCAGCAGCTCTGATGATGAAAAACTGTTTTTT. The chain employs TRBV5-6 and TRBJ1-4; unclear D gene. The CDR3 extends over 12 amino acids. Germline V gene data show CDR1 as SGHDT and CDR2 as YYEEEE. Trimming left V 3 bases short and J 6 bases short, with 6 bases between.

This clone was recorded only once. The chain is built from TRBV7-3 and TRBJ2-1; no firm D call. V gave up 1 base and J gave up 4 bases, with 8 bases separating them. The CDR3 spans 14 residues. CDR1 and CDR2 (germline): SGHTA, FQGTGA. The CDR3 coding sequence is TGTGCCAGCAGCTTAATTGGCGGATACAATGAGCAGTTCTTC. Translated: CASSLIGGYNEQFF.

The chain carries TRBV4-2 and TRBJ2-5; D possibly uses TRBD1 or TRBD2 (5 bases each). V dropped 1 base and J dropped 2 bases, with 11 bases sitting between them. This CDR3 contains 15 residues. Looked up from germline, CDR1 is LGHNA and CDR2 is YNFKEQ. The CDR3 region is CASSQGDQPQETQYF. CDR3 coding DNA: TGTGCCAGCAGCCAAGGGGACCAACCACAAGAGACCCAGTACTTC.

V gene TRBV5-6 combines with J gene TRBJ2-7; D ambiguous. The CDR3 sequence is 13 residues long. Germline-derived CDR1 and CDR2 are SGHDT and YYEEEE. V was cut by 1 base and J by 4 bases, with 9 bases left in between. The CDR3 nucleotides are TGTGCCAGCAGCTTGACCCCGACTTACGAGCAGTACTTC. Translated, it gives CASSLTPTYEQYF. The full variable domain, with the rest looked up from reference TRBV5-6 and TRBJ2-7, is DAGVTQSPTHLIKTRGQQVTLRCSPKSGHDTVSWYQQALGQGPQFIFQYYEEEERQRGNFPDRFSGHQFPNYSSELNVNALLLGDSALYLCASSLTPTYEQYFGPGTRLTVT.

The chain joins TRBV5-1 to TRBJ2-1; 11 bases fit TRBD2. The CDR3 runs to 16 residues. The germline gives CDR1 SGHRS, CDR2 YFSETQ. V dropped 0 bases and J dropped 5; count of bases not matched to a gene: 4. The DNA for the CDR3 is TGCGCCAGCAGCTTGGTCGGGACTAGCGGCCACAATGAGCAGTTCTTC. Amino acid sequence: CASSLVGTSGHNEQFF.

As DNA, the CDR3 is TGTGCCAGCAGCCCCAGGACGGGAGGGGAGCTGTTTTTT. The encoded protein is CASSPRTGGELFF. The gene calls are TRBV13 and TRBJ2-2; D may be TRBD2 (5 bases). CDR1 and CDR2 from the germline V gene are PRHDT and FYEKMQ (reference sequence). CDR3 length: 13 residues. Trimming cost V 5 bases and J 8 bases, with 12 bases left between them.

This clone was seen a handful of times. The chain joins TRBV5-5 to TRBJ1-1, with 11 bases matching TRBD1. Unmatched junction bases numbered 4, after V lost 4 bases and J lost 5 bases. CDR1 is SGHKS and CDR2 is YYEKEE in the germline V gene (reference sequence). The CDR3 covers 14 residues. Here the CDR3 DNA reads TGTGCCAGCAGCGGACAGGGGGCGAGAACTGAAGCTTTCTTT. As protein: CASSGQGARTEAFF.

The count of this clone is one. CDR3 DNA sequence: TGTGCCAGCAGCGTAGGCGGGATACAAAATGAGCAGTTCTTC. Protein: CASSVGGIQNEQFF. The rearrangement joins TRBV9 to TRBJ2-1; D might be TRBD2 (6 bases). In germline, CDR1 is SGDLS, CDR2 YYNGEE. Trimming removed 0 bases from V and 7 bases from J, with 11 bases in between. The CDR3 runs to 14 residues.

This clone was detected once. This sample also contains other DNA sequences that code for the same CDR3. V and J are TRBV6-1 and TRBJ2-1; D is perhaps TRBD1 or TRBD2 (5 bases each). The germline V and J ends were trimmed by 4 bases and 0 bases, with 10 bases remaining between them. The germline gives CDR1 MNHNS, CDR2 SASEGT. The CDR3 is made up of 15 amino acids. In DNA form, the CDR3 reads TGTGCCAGCAGTGCGGGGACGAGCTCCTACAATGAGCAGTTCTTC. It codes for CASSAGTSSYNEQFF.

V usage is TRBV20-1 and J usage is TRBJ2-7, with D unresolved. Germline V gives CDR1 DFQATT, CDR2 SNEGSKA (reference sequence). Trimming shortened V by 8 bases and J by 3 bases, and 11 bases separated the two germline ends. This CDR3 has 11 amino acids. The CDR3 coding sequence is TGCAGTACTTTTGGAGACTACGAGCAGTACTTC. Protein sequence: CSTFGDYEQYF.